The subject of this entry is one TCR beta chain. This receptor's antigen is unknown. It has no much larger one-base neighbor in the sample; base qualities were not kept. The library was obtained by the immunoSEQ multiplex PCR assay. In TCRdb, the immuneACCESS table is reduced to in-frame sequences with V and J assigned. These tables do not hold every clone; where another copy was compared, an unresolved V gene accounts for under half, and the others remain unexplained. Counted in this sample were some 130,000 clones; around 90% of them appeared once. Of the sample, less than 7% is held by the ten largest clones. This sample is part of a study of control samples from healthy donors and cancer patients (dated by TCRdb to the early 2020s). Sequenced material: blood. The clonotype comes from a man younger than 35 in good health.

The bases read TGCGCCAGCAGCTTGGGCGGGACAACCTCCTACGAGCAGTACTTC. Its protein product is CASSLGGTTSYEQYF. The rearrangement combines TRBV5-1 with TRBJ2-7; the D gene is possibly TRBD1 or TRBD2, each agreeing over 6 bases. Reading the germline V gene gives CDR1 SGHRS and CDR2 YFSETQ. Including cysteine and phenylalanine, the CDR3 has 15 amino acids. Here the CDR3 DNA is all that survives: 45 bases in frame from base 1. V is clipped by 0 bases and J by 0 bases, and the sequence between their germline boundaries is 10 bases long.